Listed below are T cell receptor beta chains from one sample, sequenced in a study of T cell responses to AZD1222 COVID-19 vaccine. The data were produced by immunoSEQ multiplex PCR, yet TCRdb's version contains in-frame clones alone and is incomplete. The data hold around 140,000 clones, with approximately 92% observed a single time. Sequencing used peripheral blood, obtained 28 days after the second AZD1222 dose. These receptor sequences come from an adult who received the AZD1222 COVID-19 vaccine. Each CDR3 is given with its conserved first and last residue. A D gene is named only where the DNA matches it firmly. Not all rows give a size; the values are once, few, many and, for expanded clones, a class.

CDR3 protein,CDR3 DNA,J gene,clone size,V gene,D gene
CASSHTTGNYGYTF,TGTGCCAGCAGCCATACCACGGGAAACTATGGCTACACCTTC,TRBJ1-2,few,TRBV7-9,.
CASSPRGNYGYTF,TGTGCCAGCAGTCCCAGGGGGAACTATGGCTACACCTTC,TRBJ1-2,.,TRBV28,TRBD1
CASSLDSNQPQHF,TGTGCCAGCAGCTTGGACAGCAATCAGCCCCAGCATTTT,TRBJ1-5,.,TRBV11-2,.
CSVGRGQTDTQYF,TGCAGCGTTGGTAGGGGGCAGACAGATACGCAGTATTTT,TRBJ2-3,.,TRBV29-1,TRBD1
CASSRGPKNIQYF,TGTGCCAGCAGTAGGGGGCCCAAAAACATTCAGTACTTC,TRBJ2-4,.,TRBV7-2,TRBD1
CASSPWTEETQYF,TGTGCCAGTAGTCCCTGGACAGAAGAGACCCAGTACTTC,TRBJ2-5,.,TRBV19,.
CAIRVGGTGGLGNTIYF,TGTGCCATCAGGGTAGGGGGGACAGGGGGCCTCGGAAACACCATATATTTT,TRBJ1-3,once,TRBV10-3,TRBD1
CASSQNSPLHF,TGTGCCAGCAGTCAAAATTCACCCCTCCACTTT,TRBJ1-6,.,TRBV6-5,.
CASSFPTPRDLNLWTEAFF,TGTGCCAGCAGTTTCCCAACACCCAGGGACTTAAATTTGTGGACTGAAGCTTTCTTT,TRBJ1-1,.,TRBV28,.
CASSLLSSSATSEAFF,TGTGCCAGCAGTTTATTATCCTCATCCGCCACATCTGAAGCTTTCTTT,TRBJ1-1,few,TRBV27,.
CASSLTNTGELFF,TGTGCCAGCAGCCTTACGAACACCGGGGAGCTGTTTTTT,TRBJ2-2,.,TRBV5-4,.
CASAPGRYKHSYF,TGTGCCAGCGCACCCGGCAGATATAAACATTCCTACTTC,TRBJ2-4,.,TRBV28,.
CASSSRRQGGTEAFF,TGTGCCAGCAGCTCTAGAAGACAGGGGGGAACTGAAGCTTTCTTT,TRBJ1-1,.,TRBV11-1,TRBD1
CASRDLYGYTF,TGTGCCAGCAGGGACCTCTATGGCTACACCTTC,TRBJ1-2,.,TRBV28,.
CATSDQTGLLEKLFF,TGTGCCACCAGTGACCAGACAGGGTTACTTGAAAAACTGTTTTTT,TRBJ1-4,.,TRBV24-1,TRBD1
CASSYTDTQYF,TGTGCCAGCAGCTACACAGATACGCAGTATTTT,TRBJ2-3,.,TRBV2,.
CASSDRVRKRTDTQYF,TGTGCCAGCAGTGACAGGGTCCGAAAACGGACAGATACGCAGTATTTT,TRBJ2-3,.,TRBV6-1,.
CASRLDRDRGYEQYF,TGCGCCAGCAGACTAGACCGGGACAGGGGTTACGAGCAGTACTTC,TRBJ2-7,.,TRBV5-1,TRBD1
CAIQPSGGSGQPQHF,TGTGCCATACAACCCTCAGGGGGCTCGGGGCAGCCCCAGCATTTT,TRBJ1-5,once,TRBV28,TRBD1
CASSERQGRPKNIQYF,TGTGCCAGCAGTGAAAGACAGGGTCGGCCCAAAAACATTCAGTACTTC,TRBJ2-4,.,TRBV6-1,TRBD1
CASSYLTYEQYF,TGTGCCAGCAGTTACCTGACCTACGAGCAGTACTTC,TRBJ2-7,once,TRBV6-6,.
CATSRDFAYEQYF,TGTGCCACCAGCAGAGATTTCGCCTACGAGCAGTACTTC,TRBJ2-7,.,TRBV15,.
CASQWTSGNYEQYF,TGTGCCAGCCAATGGACTAGCGGGAACTACGAGCAGTACTTC,TRBJ2-7,.,TRBV18,TRBD2
CASSLNSRSNSPLHF,TGTGCCAGCAGTTTAAACAGTAGAAGTAATTCACCCCTCCACTTT,TRBJ1-6,.,TRBV27,.
CASSLQTGGYTEAFF,TGCGCCAGCAGCTTACAAACAGGGGGCTACACTGAAGCTTTCTTT,TRBJ1-1,.,TRBV5-1,TRBD1
CATSRDRGTEAFF,TGTGCCACCAGCAGGGACCGTGGCACTGAAGCTTTCTTT,TRBJ1-1,.,TRBV15,.
CASTTTRDRKGSPLHF,TGTGCCAGCACCACTACCCGGGACAGAAAGGGTTCACCCCTCCACTTT,TRBJ1-6,.,TRBV27,TRBD1
CASSFWDSGRDTQYF,TGTGCCAGCAGCTTCTGGGACTCCGGTCGGGATACGCAGTATTTT,TRBJ2-3,.,TRBV7-9,.
CASSWWNRGLTEAFF,TGTGCCAGCAGCTGGTGGAACAGGGGGCTCACTGAAGCTTTCTTT,TRBJ1-1,.,TRBV5-6,TRBD1
CASSQAGTGNGYTF,TGTGCCAGCAGCCAAGCCGGGACAGGGAATGGCTACACCTTC,TRBJ1-2,few,TRBV3-1/TRBV3-2,TRBD1
CAISEVQGAYGYTF,TGTGCCATCAGTGAAGTTCAGGGGGCGTATGGCTACACCTTC,TRBJ1-2,.,TRBV10-3,TRBD1
CASSPLAGHNEQFF,TGTGCCAGCAGCCCACTAGCGGGACACAATGAGCAGTTCTTC,TRBJ2-1,.,TRBV6-2/TRBV6-3,TRBD2
CASSFSSGRYNEQFF,TGCGCCAGCAGCTTTTCTAGCGGGAGATACAATGAGCAGTTCTTC,TRBJ2-1,.,TRBV5-1,TRBD2
CASSPPSRETQYF,TGTGCCAGCTCACCACCTTCACGGGAGACCCAGTACTTC,TRBJ2-5,.,TRBV18,.
CASSPDGRSNQPQHF,TGTGCCAGCAGTCCGGACGGAAGAAGCAATCAGCCCCAGCATTTT,TRBJ1-5,.,TRBV11-2,.
CASSWGGTSTNEKLFF,TGTGCCAGTAGTTGGGGGGGAACGTCAACTAATGAAAAACTGTTTTTT,TRBJ1-4,.,TRBV19,.
CASANPSEAFF,TGTGCCAGCGCCAATCCGAGTGAAGCTTTCTTT,TRBJ1-1,.,TRBV12-3/TRBV12-4,.
CASSLGGWTPAIF,TGTGCCAGCAGCTTAGGAGGTTGGACTCCTGCCATCTTC,TRBJ2-1,.,TRBV7-9,.
CSVRVPNYGYTF,TGCAGCGTACGGGTCCCCAACTATGGCTACACCTTC,TRBJ1-2,.,TRBV29-1,.
CASSIGSGDSYEQYF,TGTGCCAGCAGTATTGGGAGCGGGGATTCCTACGAGCAGTACTTC,TRBJ2-7,.,TRBV28,TRBD2
CASSPVIQNTEAFF,TGCGCCAGCAGCCCAGTGATACAGAACACTGAAGCTTTCTTT,TRBJ1-1,.,TRBV5-1,.
CASSSSLREVHTGELFF,TGTGCCAGCAGCTCCTCCTTGCGGGAGGTTCACACCGGGGAGCTGTTTTTT,TRBJ2-2,.,TRBV13,TRBD2
CASSVSGSQYNEQFF,TGTGCCAGCAGCGTTAGCGGGAGTCAGTACAATGAGCAGTTCTTC,TRBJ2-1,once,TRBV7-2,TRBD2
CATDRVGIWGNQPQHF,TGTGCCACTGACAGGGTCGGGATTTGGGGCAATCAGCCCCAGCATTTT,TRBJ1-5,.,TRBV21-1,.
CASSQEDRGHYGYTF,TGTGCCAGCAGCCAAGAGGACAGGGGGCACTATGGCTACACCTTC,TRBJ1-2,.,TRBV14,TRBD1
CSASWSGTGLFF,TGCAGTGCTAGTTGGTCGGGGACTGGACTGTTTTTT,TRBJ1-4,.,TRBV20-1,.
CASSLGGAGADTQYF,TGTGCCAGCAGCTTAGGCGGGGCAGGGGCAGATACGCAGTATTTT,TRBJ2-3,.,TRBV11-3,.
CASSYERLSNQPQHF,TGTGCCAGCAGTTACGAACGACTCAGCAATCAGCCCCAGCATTTT,TRBJ1-5,.,TRBV6-5,.